This T cell receptor beta chain was sequenced in a study of cytomegalovirus exposure and HLA in healthy donors. The PCR had 60 Vbeta and 13 Jbeta primers. Sequencing used immunoSEQ multiplex PCR; TCRdb keeps in-frame clones, though not all of them. The sample shows roughly 150,000 clones, approximately 78% of them seen only once. Germline trimming cut 3 bases from V and 4 bases from J; bases unmatched to any gene: 4. This CDR3 comprises 16 residues. CDR1 and CDR2 (germline): KGHSH, LQKENI. This chain uses TRBV18 with TRBJ2-1, with 12 bases aligning to TRBD2. The sequencing sample was made of PBMCs. This TCR was sampled from a male donor in good health and CMV-seropositive. Here the CDR3 reads CASSPVTSGGYNEQFF. For the CDR3, the DNA is TGTGCCAGCTCACCCGTGACTAGCGGGGGTTACAATGAGCAGTTCTTC.